This TCR beta chain was recovered during a study of blood T cell repertoires in COVID-19. Study-wide context: Acute and convalescent COVID-19 specimens originated in the United States, Italy and Spain. T cells, B-cell-depleted T cells, or PBMCs provided the cDNA or gDNA that served as material.

This CDR3 comprises 12 residues. Trimming took off 5 bases at V and 2 bases at J, with 9 bases between the two ends. Germline CDR1 is SQVTM and CDR2 is ANQGSEA. TCRdb's table, derived via immunoSEQ multiplex PCR, lists solely in-frame clones and lacks some. The sample carries around 300,000 clones, over 75% recorded once. The receptor comes from a woman aged 50 to 65 with active or convalescent COVID-19. The chain couples TRBV29-1 to TRBJ2-5, with D uncertain. Sequenced sample: peripheral blood. In DNA form, the CDR3 reads TGCAGCGTTCTCGCGGTACAAGAGACCCAGTACTTC. This gives the protein CSVLAVQETQYF.